The rows below give T cell receptor beta chains drawn from one sample of a study of human T cells and chemical hapten exposure. TCRdb re-derived calls from the 5' RACE reads in MiXCR, one entry per CDR3 protein. The sample lists tens of thousands of distinct CDR3 sequences; roughly 7.7% were seen once. The receptors here all came from a male donor in good health. Both conserved end residues are part of each CDR3. The order of the fields is V gene, J gene, D gene, clone size, CDR3 DNA, CDR3 protein. The D gene is left open where the match is weak. The size entry is marked missing in some rows and otherwise reads once, few, many or a size class.

V: TRBV5-6
J: TRBJ1-1
D: TRBD1
size: few
DNA: TGTGCCAGCAGCTCCCGGGACAGGGGGCGGACTGAAGCTTTCTTT
CDR3: CASSSRDRGRTEAFF

V: TRBV3-1
J: TRBJ2-1
D: TRBD2
size: NA
DNA: TGTGCCAGCAGCCAATTGGGACTAGCGGGCCCCTCCTACAATGAGCAGTTCTTC
CDR3: CASSQLGLAGPSYNEQFF

V: TRBV3-1
J: TRBJ1-2
D: NA
size: NA
DNA: TGTGCCAGCAGCCGAGGGGACTATGGCTACACCTTC
CDR3: CASSRGDYGYTF

V: TRBV10-3
J: TRBJ2-3
D: TRBD1
size: many
DNA: TGTGCCATCAGTGGGGGACAGGGTGTCGATACGCAGTATTTT
CDR3: CAISGGQGVDTQYF

V: TRBV6-5
J: TRBJ2-1
D: TRBD1
size: NA
DNA: TGTGCCAGCAGTCCGGGACAGGGGGGGAATGAGCAGTTCTTC
CDR3: CASSPGQGGNEQFF

V: TRBV21-1
J: TRBJ2-7
D: NA
size: NA
DNA: TGTGCCAGCAGCAAAGGGACTAGTTTTTACGAGCAGTACTTC
CDR3: CASSKGTSFYEQYF

V: TRBV2
J: TRBJ2-7
D: NA
size: many
DNA: TGTGCCAGCATGGATCCCGGCCCATCCTACGAGCAGTACTTC
CDR3: CASMDPGPSYEQYF

V: TRBV14
J: TRBJ2-1
D: NA
size: many
DNA: TGTGCCAGCAGCCAAAACACGGGCATAAGCTCCTACAATGAGCAGTTCTTC
CDR3: CASSQNTGISSYNEQFF

V: TRBV25-1
J: TRBJ2-7
D: TRBD1
size: few
DNA: TGTGCCAGCAGTCCACAGGGGGTATGGGAGCAGTACTTC
CDR3: CASSPQGVWEQYF

V: TRBV4-2
J: TRBJ1-2
D: TRBD1
size: few
DNA: TGTGCCAGCAGCCAAGAACAGGGGAACTATGGCTACACCTTC
CDR3: CASSQEQGNYGYTF

V: TRBV14
J: TRBJ1-1
D: NA
size: few
DNA: TGTGCCAGCAGCCAAGATCGAAGGCAGATGAACACTGAAGCTTTCTTT
CDR3: CASSQDRRQMNTEAFF

V: TRBV6-2/TRBV6-3
J: TRBJ1-5
D: TRBD1
size: few
DNA: TGTGCCAGCAGTTTCCGGGACAGGGGGCAGCCCCAGCATTTT
CDR3: CASSFRDRGQPQHF

V: TRBV6-1
J: TRBJ1-4
D: NA
size: NA
DNA: TGTGCCAGCAGTGATCCCAGGGAGGAGGATGAAAAACTGTTTTTT
CDR3: CASSDPREEDEKLFF

V: TRBV10-3
J: TRBJ1-1
D: NA
size: NA
DNA: TGTGCCATCAGTGAGTTCGAGAGGGGGGCGGACACTGAAGCTTTCTTT
CDR3: CAISEFERGADTEAFF

V: TRBV7-9
J: TRBJ1-5
D: TRBD1
size: NA
DNA: TGTGCCAGCAGCGACACAGGGGATCAGCCCCAGCATTTT
CDR3: CASSDTGDQPQHF

V: TRBV29-1
J: TRBJ2-5
D: NA
size: NA
DNA: TGCAGCGTTGATGGACAGAGAGCCCATCGAGAGACCCAGTACTTC
CDR3: CSVDGQRAHRETQYF

V: TRBV11-2
J: TRBJ2-3
D: NA
size: few
DNA: TGTGCCAGCAGCTTAGCGGGACTTGACACAGATACGCAGTATTTT
CDR3: CASSLAGLDTDTQYF

V: TRBV2
J: TRBJ2-5
D: NA
size: once
DNA: TGTGCCAGCAGTGAAAACCGGTCGGCCAAGAGGAAAGAGACCCAGTACTTC
CDR3: CASSENRSAKRKETQYF

V: TRBV7-2
J: TRBJ2-6
D: TRBD1
size: many
DNA: TGTGCCAGCAGCGCGAGGACAGGAGCTGGGGCCAACGTCCTGACTTTC
CDR3: CASSARTGAGANVLTF

V: TRBV12-3/TRBV12-4
J: TRBJ1-6
D: NA
size: few
DNA: TGTGCCAGCAGTTTCCGGGGGGGTGGAAATTCACCCCTCCACTTT
CDR3: CASSFRGGGNSPLHF